What follows is one T cell receptor (beta chain) and its context. Other DNA sequences from this sample encode an identical CDR3 as well. Using immunoSEQ multiplex PCR, the repertoire was profiled, and TCRdb retains in-frame clones only, with some absent. This repertoire shows over 200,000 clones, almost 85% found once; its top ten account for about an eighth. Per the germline V gene, CDR1 is SGHAT and CDR2 is FQNNGV. The CDR3 is 12 residues long. V was pared by 1 base and J by 8 bases, with 1 base of the junction left unmatched. The source of the sample is a study of control samples from healthy donors and cancer patients.

This sequence originates from a woman aged 55-70 years with lung cancer. The chain carries TRBV11-2 and TRBJ1-2, with 7 bases lining up with TRBD1. Sequencing input: PBMCs. CDR3 DNA: TGTGCCAGCAGCTTAGGAGGGGGCGGCTACACCTTC. Protein product: CASSLGGGGYTF. The entire variable domain, with the rest obtained from reference TRBV11-2 and TRBJ1-2, is as follows: EAGVAQSPRYKIIEKRQSVAFWCNPISGHATLYWYQQILGQGPKLLIQFQNNGVVDDSQLPKDRFSAERLKGVDSTLKIQPAKLEDSAVYLCASSLGGGGYTFGSGTRLTVV.